This T cell receptor (beta chain) was observed in a study of cytomegalovirus exposure and HLA in healthy donors. It was the roughly 130-subject validation cohort, separate from the 666-subject first cohort, to which the donors belonged. Sequencing was performed with immunoSEQ multiplex PCR; in TCRdb, only in-frame clones are kept and a portion is missing. The profile covers over 200,000 clones, with less than 85% appearing a single time and roughly 5.7% taken by the ten largest. Trimming took 7 bases from V and 3 from J, leaving 20 bases between them. The CDR3 has 16 residues. CDR1 and CDR2 (germline): SNHLY, FYNNEI.

The chain employs TRBV2 and TRBJ2-3, with unresolved D. The source is a woman between 18 and 30 years old in good health and CMV-seronegative. Sequenced material: PBMCs. CDR3 protein: CASNGRRITTTDTQYF. CDR3 DNA: TGTGCCAGCAATGGGCGGCGAATCACAACGACAGATACGCAGTATTTT. Together with reference TRBV2 and TRBJ2-3, the CDR3 gives the full variable domain: EPEVTQTPSHQVTQMGQEVILRCVPISNHLYFYWYRQILGQKVEFLVSFYNNEISEKSEIFDDQFSVERPDGSNFTLKIRSTKLEDSAMYFCASNGRRITTTDTQYFGPGTRLTVL.